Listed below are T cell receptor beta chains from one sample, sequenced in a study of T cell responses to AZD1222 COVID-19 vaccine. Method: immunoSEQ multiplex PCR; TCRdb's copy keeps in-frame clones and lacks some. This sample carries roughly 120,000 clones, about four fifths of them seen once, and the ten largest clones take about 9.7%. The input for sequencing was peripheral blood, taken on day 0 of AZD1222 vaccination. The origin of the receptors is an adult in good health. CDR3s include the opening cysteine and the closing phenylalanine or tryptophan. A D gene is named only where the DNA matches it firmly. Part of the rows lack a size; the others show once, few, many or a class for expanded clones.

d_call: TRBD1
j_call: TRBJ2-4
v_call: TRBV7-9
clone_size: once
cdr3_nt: TGTGCCAGCAGCTTAGCTCCGGGACAGGGGGCCGGGGCCAAAAACATTCAGTACTTC
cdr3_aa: CASSLAPGQGAGAKNIQYF

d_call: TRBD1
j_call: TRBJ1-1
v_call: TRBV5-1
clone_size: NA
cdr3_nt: TGCGCCAGCAGCTTTCCGACAGGGATTGGCTCTGAAGCTTTCTTT
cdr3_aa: CASSFPTGIGSEAFF

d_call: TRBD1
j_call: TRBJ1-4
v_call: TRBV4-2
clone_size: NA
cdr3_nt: TGTGCCAGCAGCCAAGATCCCGGGACAGGGAGTGAAAAACTGTTTTTT
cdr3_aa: CASSQDPGTGSEKLFF

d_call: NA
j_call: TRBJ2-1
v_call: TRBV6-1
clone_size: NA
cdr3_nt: TGTGCCAGCAGTGAAGTAGTACAGAAACTCAATGAGCAGTTCTTC
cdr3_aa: CASSEVVQKLNEQFF

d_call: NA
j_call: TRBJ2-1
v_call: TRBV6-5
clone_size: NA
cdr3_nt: TGTGCCAGCAGTAGAATTAGCGCCCACAATGAGCAGTTCTTC
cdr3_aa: CASSRISAHNEQFF

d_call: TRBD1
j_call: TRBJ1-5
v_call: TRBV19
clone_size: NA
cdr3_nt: TGTGCCAGTAGTATAGCCCAGGGGGTTAGCAATCAGCCCCAGCATTTT
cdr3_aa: CASSIAQGVSNQPQHF

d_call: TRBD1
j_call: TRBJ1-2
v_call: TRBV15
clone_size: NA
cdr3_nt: TGTGCCACCAGCAGAGATCCGAGACAGGGGTCTGGCTACACCTTC
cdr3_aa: CATSRDPRQGSGYTF

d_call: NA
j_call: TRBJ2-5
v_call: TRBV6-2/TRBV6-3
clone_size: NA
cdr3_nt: TGTGCCAGCAGTTACCCCACCGGGGCCGGGTTGTACCAAGAGACCCAGTACTTC
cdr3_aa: CASSYPTGAGLYQETQYF

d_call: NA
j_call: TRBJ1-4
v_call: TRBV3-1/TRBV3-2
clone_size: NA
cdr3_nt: TGTGCCAGCAGCAAGGGACCCTCCACCCCTGAAAAACTGTTTTTT
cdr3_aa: CASSKGPSTPEKLFF

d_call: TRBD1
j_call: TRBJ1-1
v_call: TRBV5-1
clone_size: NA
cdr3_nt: TGCGCCAGCAGCTTTAATGGACAGGCTGAAGCTTTCTTT
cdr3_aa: CASSFNGQAEAFF

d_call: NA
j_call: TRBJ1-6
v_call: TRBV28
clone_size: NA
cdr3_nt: TGTGCCAGCAGTTTAAAGGGGAGGGGTTCACCCCTCCACTTT
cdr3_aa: CASSLKGRGSPLHF

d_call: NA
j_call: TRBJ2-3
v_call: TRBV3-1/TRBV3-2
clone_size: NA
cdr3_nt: TGTGCCAGCAGCCAATTCAGCGGCACAGATACGCAGTATTTT
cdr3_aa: CASSQFSGTDTQYF

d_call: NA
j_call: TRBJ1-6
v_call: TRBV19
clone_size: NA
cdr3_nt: TGTGCCAGTAGTATAGCTCGGGCGGACAATTGGCCCCTCCACTTT
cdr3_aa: CASSIARADNWPLHF

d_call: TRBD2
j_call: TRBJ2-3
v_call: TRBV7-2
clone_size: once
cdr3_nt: TGTGCCAGCAGCTCGACTAGCGGGTTATCCGATACGCAGTATTTT
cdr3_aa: CASSSTSGLSDTQYF

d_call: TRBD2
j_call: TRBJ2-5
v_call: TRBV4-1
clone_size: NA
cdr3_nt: TGCGCCAGCAGCCTGATTTCGGGAGGGGAAGAGACCCAGTACTTC
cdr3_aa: CASSLISGGEETQYF

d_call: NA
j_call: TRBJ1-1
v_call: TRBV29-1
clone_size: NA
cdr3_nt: TGCAGCGTTCACAGACAGGAGAACACTGAAGCTTTCTTT
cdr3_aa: CSVHRQENTEAFF

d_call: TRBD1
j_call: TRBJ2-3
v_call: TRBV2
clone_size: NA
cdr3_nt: TGTGCCAGCAGCCTCCGTAGACAGGGGCGCACAGATACGCAGTATTTT
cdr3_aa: CASSLRRQGRTDTQYF

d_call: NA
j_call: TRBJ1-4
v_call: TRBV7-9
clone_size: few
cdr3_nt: TGTGCCAGCAGCCCCGTTTCTAATGAAAAACTGTTTTTT
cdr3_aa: CASSPVSNEKLFF

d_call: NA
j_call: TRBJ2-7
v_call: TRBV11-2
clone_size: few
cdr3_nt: TGTGCCACAACGGTCGAGGGGGGTGGGAGCTCCTACGAGCAGTACTTC
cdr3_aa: CATTVEGGGSSYEQYF

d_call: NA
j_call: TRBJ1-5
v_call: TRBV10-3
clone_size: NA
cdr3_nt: TGTGCCATCAGTGTGGATAGCAATCAGCCCCAGCATTTT
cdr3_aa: CAISVDSNQPQHF

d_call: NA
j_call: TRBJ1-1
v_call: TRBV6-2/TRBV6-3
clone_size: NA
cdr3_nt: TGTGCCAGCAGTTACTCGTCCGGGGGGGTTGGCACTGAAGCTTTCTTT
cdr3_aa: CASSYSSGGVGTEAFF

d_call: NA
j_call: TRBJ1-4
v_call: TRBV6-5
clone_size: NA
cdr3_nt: TGTGCCAGCAGTTACGCCCCCCAGGCAACTAATGAAAAACTGTTTTTT
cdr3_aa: CASSYAPQATNEKLFF

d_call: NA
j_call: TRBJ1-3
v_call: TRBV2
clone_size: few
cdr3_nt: TGTGCCAGCAGTGATGCGGCAGCCAACTCTGGAAACACCATATATTTT
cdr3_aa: CASSDAAANSGNTIYF

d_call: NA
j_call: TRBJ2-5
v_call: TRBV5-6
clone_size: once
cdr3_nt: TGTGCCAGCAGCTTGGTAGGCCGAGGAGAGACCCAGTACTTC
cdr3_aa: CASSLVGRGETQYF

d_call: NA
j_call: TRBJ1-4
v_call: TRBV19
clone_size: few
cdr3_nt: TGTGCCACGCTCCGAGGGGGGAGTGAAAAACTGTTTTTT
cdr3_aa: CATLRGGSEKLFF

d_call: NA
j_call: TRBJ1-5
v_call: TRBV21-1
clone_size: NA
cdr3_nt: TGTGCCAGCAGCCTTCCCGGGGGGACAGATTATAGCAATCAGCCCCAGCATTTT
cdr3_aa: CASSLPGGTDYSNQPQHF

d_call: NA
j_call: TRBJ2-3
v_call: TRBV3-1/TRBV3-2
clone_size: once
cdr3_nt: TGTGCCAGCAGCCAGTCGGGGTCCACAGATACGCAGTATTTT
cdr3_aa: CASSQSGSTDTQYF

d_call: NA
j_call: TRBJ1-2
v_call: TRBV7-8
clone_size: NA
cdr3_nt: TGTGCCAGCAGCCCAGCTAACTATGGCTACACCTTC
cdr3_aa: CASSPANYGYTF

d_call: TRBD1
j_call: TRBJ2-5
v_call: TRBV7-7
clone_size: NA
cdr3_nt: TGTGCTAGCAGCTTAGTGGACAGGGACCAAGAGACCCAGTACTTC
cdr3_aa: CASSLVDRDQETQYF

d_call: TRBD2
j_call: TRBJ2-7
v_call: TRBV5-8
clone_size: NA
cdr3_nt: TGTGCCAGCAGGAGGCCCTCTCCTAGCGGGAGTTACGAGCAGTACTTC
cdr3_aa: CASRRPSPSGSYEQYF

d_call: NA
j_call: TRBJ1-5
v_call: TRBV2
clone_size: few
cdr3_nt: TGTGCCAGCAGATTCGGACCCGCAGCGGGGCCCCAGCATTTT
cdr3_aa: CASRFGPAAGPQHF

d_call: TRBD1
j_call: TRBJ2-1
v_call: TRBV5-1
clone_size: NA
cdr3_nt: TGCGCCAGCAGCGGAGCCAACCCGGGACAGGGGGCAGGAGAGCAGTTCTTC
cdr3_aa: CASSGANPGQGAGEQFF